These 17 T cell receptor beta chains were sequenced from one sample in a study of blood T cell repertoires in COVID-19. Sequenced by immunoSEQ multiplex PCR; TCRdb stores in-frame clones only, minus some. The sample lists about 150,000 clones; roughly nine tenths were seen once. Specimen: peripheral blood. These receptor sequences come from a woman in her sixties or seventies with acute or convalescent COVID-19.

CDR3 loop: CASSPQGTGKVVEAFF. CDR3 DNA: TGCGCCAGCAGCCCCCAGGGTACAGGGAAGGTAGTTGAAGCTTTCTTT. The rearrangement links TRBV5-1 to TRBJ1-1, with a possible D match to TRBD1 (6 bases). CDR1 SGHRS and CDR2 YFSETQ come from the germline V gene. Deletions cut 4 bases from V and 7 bases from J, with 23 bases between. This CDR3 is built from 16 residues. Full variable domain (outside the CDR3, taken from reference TRBV5-1 and TRBJ1-1): KAGVTQTPRYLIKTRGQQVTLSCSPISGHRSVSWYQQTPGQGLQFLFEYFSETQRNKGNFPGRFSGRQFSNSRSEMNVSTLELGDSALYLCASSPQGTGKVVEAFFGQGTRLTVV.

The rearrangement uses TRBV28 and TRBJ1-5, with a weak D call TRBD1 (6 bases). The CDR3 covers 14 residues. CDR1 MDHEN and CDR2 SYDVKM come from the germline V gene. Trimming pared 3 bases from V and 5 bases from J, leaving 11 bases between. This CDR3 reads CASSLGGGHQPQHF. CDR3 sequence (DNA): TGTGCCAGCAGTTTGGGCGGGGGCCATCAGCCCCAGCATTTT.

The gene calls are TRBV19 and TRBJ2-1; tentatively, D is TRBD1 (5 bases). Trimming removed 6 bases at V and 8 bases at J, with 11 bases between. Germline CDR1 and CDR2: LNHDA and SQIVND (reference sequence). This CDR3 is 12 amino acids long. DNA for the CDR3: TGTGCCAGTAGGCAGGGTGGCTATGAGCAGTTCTTC. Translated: CASRQGGYEQFF.

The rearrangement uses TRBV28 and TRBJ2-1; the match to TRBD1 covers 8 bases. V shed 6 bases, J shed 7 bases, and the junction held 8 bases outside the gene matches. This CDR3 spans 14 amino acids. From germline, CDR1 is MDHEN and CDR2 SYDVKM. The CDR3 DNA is TGTGCCAGCAGCGACTCGGACAGGGCGAATGAGCAGTTCTTC. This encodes CASSDSDRANEQFF. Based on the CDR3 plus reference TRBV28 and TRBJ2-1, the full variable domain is DVKVTQSSRYLVKRTGEKVFLECVQDMDHENMFWYRQDPGLGLRLIYFSYDVKMKEKGDIPEGYSVSREKKERFSLILESASTNQTSMYLCASSDSDRANEQFFGPGTRLTVL.

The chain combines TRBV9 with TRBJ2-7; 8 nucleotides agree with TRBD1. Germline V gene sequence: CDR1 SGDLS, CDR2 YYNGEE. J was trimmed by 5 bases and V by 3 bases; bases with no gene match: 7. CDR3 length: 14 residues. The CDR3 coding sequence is TGTGCCAGCAGCGCACGGCAGGGGGCCGACGAGCAGTACTTC. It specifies CASSARQGADEQYF. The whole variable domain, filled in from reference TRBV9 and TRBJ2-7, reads DSGVTQTPKHLITATGQRVTLRCSPRSGDLSVYWYQQSLDQGLQFLIQYYNGEERAKGNILERFSAQQFPDLHSELNLSSLELGDSALYFCASSARQGADEQYFGPGTRLTVT.

This CDR3 reads CASSLGSADTQYF. Here the CDR3 DNA reads TGTGCCAGCAGCCTAGGGAGCGCAGATACGCAGTATTTT. The V and J genes are TRBV3-1 (or the pseudogene TRBV3-2) and TRBJ2-3; a possible D gene is TRBD2 (5 bases). Germline CDR1 is LGHDT and CDR2 is YNNKEL (reference sequence). V dropped 4 bases and J dropped 4 bases, with 9 bases sitting between them. The CDR3 sequence is 13 residues long.

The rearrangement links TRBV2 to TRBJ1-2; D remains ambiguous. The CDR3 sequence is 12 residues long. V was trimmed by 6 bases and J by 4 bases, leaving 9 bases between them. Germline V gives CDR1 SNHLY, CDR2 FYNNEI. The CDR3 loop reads CASRVEIYGYTF. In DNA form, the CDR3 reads TGTGCCAGCAGGGTGGAGATCTATGGCTACACCTTC.

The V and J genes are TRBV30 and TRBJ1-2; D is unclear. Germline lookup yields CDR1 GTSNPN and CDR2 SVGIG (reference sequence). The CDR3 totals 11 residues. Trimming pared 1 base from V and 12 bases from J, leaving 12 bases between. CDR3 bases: TGTGCCTGGAGTGATTCCAGGACTAACACCTTC. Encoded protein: CAWSDSRTNTF.

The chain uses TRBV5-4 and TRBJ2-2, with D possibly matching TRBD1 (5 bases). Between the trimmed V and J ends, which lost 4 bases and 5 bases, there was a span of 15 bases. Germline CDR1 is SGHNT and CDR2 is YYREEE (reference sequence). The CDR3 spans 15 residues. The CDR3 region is CASSPQPSGTGELFF. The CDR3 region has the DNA TGTGCCAGCAGCCCCCAGCCCTCAGGGACCGGGGAGCTGTTTTTT. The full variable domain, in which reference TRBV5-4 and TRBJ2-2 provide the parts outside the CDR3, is ETGVTQSPTHLIKTRGQQVTLRCSSQSGHNTVSWYQQALGQGPQFIFQYYREEENGRGNFPPRFSGLQFPNYSSELNVNALELDDSALYLCASSPQPSGTGELFFGEGSRLTVL.

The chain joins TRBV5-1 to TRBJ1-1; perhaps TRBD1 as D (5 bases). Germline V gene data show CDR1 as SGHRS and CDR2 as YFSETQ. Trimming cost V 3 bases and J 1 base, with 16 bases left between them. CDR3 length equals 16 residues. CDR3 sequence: CASSSPSGTGNTEAFF. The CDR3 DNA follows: TGCGCCAGCAGCTCTCCTTCCGGTACAGGGAACACTGAAGCTTTCTTT.

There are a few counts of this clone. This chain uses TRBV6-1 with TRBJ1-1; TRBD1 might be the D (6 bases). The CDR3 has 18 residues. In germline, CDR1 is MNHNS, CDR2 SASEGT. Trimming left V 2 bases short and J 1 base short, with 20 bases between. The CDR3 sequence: CASSETPPGQHRNTEAFF. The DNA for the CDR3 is TGTGCCAGCAGTGAAACTCCGCCCGGACAGCACCGGAACACTGAAGCTTTCTTT.

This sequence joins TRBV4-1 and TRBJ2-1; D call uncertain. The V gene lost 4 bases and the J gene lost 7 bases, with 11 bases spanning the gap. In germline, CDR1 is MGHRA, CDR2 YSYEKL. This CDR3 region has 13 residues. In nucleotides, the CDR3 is TGCGCCAGCAGCCCCCTCTGGGCAAATGAGCAGTTCTTC. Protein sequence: CASSPLWANEQFF.

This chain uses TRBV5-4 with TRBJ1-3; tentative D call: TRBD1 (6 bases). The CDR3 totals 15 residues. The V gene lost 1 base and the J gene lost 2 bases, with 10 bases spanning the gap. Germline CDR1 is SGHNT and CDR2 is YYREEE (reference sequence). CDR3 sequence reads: CASSLTGPAGNTIYF. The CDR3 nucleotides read TGTGCCAGCAGCTTGACAGGGCCGGCTGGAAACACCATATATTTT.

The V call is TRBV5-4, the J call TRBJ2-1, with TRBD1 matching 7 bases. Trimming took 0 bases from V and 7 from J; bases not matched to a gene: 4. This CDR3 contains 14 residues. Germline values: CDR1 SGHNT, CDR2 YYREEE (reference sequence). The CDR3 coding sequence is TGTGCCAGCAGCTTGGGCCAGGGGGTAAATGAGCAGTTCTTC. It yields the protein CASSLGQGVNEQFF.

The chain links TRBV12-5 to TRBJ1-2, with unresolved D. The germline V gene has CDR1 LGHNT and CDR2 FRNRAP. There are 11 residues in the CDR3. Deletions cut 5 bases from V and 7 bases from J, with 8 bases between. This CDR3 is CASGTDFGYTF. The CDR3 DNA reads TGTGCTAGTGGTACGGACTTTGGCTACACCTTC.

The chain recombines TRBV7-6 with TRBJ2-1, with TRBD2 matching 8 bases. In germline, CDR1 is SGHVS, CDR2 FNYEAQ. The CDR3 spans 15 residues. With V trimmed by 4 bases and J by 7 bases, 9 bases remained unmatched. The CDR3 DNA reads TGTGCCAGCAGCTCCTCAAGCGGGGGCGGGAATGAGCAGTTCTTC. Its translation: CASSSSSGGGNEQFF.

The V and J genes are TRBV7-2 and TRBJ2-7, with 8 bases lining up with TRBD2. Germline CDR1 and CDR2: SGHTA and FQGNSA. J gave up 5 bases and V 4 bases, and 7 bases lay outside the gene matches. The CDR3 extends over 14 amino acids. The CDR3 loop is CASSSAGAWDEQYF. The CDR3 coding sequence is TGTGCCAGCAGCTCAGCGGGGGCTTGGGACGAGCAGTACTTC.